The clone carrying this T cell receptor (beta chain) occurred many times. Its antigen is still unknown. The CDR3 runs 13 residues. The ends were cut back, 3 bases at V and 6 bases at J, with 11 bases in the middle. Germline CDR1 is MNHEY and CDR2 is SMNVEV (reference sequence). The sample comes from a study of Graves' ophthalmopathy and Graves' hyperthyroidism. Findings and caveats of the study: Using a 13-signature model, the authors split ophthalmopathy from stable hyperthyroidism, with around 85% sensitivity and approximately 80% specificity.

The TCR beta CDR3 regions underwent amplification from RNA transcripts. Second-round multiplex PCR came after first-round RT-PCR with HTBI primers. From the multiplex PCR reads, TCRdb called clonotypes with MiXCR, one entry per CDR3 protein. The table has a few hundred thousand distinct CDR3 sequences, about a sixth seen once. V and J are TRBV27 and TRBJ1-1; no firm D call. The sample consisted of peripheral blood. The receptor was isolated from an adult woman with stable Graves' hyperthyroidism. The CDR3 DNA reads TGTGCCAGCAGTTTCCGTCACTCCCCTGAAGCTTTCTTT. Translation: CASSFRHSPEAFF.